This T cell receptor beta chain was sequenced in a study of shared clonotypes between healthy human individuals. The CDR3 extends over 11 amino acids. Germline loops: CDR1 SQVTM, CDR2 ANQGSEA. Trimming stripped 6 bases from V and 4 bases from J, with 9 bases between. This clone was detected only once. Other DNA sequences of this sample code for an identical CDR3. Naive CD8 cells, CD45RO-negative and positively selected for CCR7, excluded terminally differentiated effector memory CD45RA+ cells. Healthy HIV-negative adults with no recent acute infections or vaccinations were recruited as donors. Sequencing used immunoSEQ multiplex PCR; TCRdb keeps in-frame clones, though not all of them. This sample has roughly 2,000,000 clones, with 85% to 95% found just once.

Sample: naive CD8+ T cells from PBMCs. This chain uses TRBV29-1 with TRBJ1-2, with a weak D call TRBD1 (5 bases). This receptor was taken from a man between 18 and 35 years old in good health. Some clones in this sample may be carry-over from other donors' samples. The CDR3 protein is CSVPQGYGYTF. CDR3 coding DNA: TGCAGCGTCCCGCAGGGCTATGGCTACACCTTC.